This TCR beta chain was sequenced during a study of early T cells in non-severe SARS-CoV-2 infection. As for the study in general: The chains were unpaired, and the sequenced material was bulk RNA from unsorted whole blood.

Study-wide results and caveats: The matching step, a VDJdb search, favored anti-spike CD8 responses and missed private and CD4 specificities.

Individual cDNA molecules were tagged with unique molecular identifiers, the study reported. TCRdb re-analysed the 5' RACE reads in MiXCR, keeping a single row per CDR3 protein. Among tens of thousands of distinct CDR3 sequences listed, 10% were seen once. This clonotype was recorded a few times. Antigen specificity is unknown. This CDR3 region has 13 residues. The germline gives CDR1 SGHNT, CDR2 YYREEE (reference sequence). V shed 6 bases, J shed 4 bases, and the junction held 4 bases outside the gene matches. The rearrangement links TRBV5-4 to TRBJ2-1; 7 nucleotides line up with TRBD2. This material consisted of whole blood, taken at baseline. This clonotype originated in an adult who was a healthcare worker with PCR-confirmed SARS-CoV-2 infection or an uninfected control (not recorded which). The CDR3: CASTYGGYNEQFF. The CDR3 DNA reads as TGTGCCAGCACCTACGGGGGGTACAATGAGCAGTTCTTC.